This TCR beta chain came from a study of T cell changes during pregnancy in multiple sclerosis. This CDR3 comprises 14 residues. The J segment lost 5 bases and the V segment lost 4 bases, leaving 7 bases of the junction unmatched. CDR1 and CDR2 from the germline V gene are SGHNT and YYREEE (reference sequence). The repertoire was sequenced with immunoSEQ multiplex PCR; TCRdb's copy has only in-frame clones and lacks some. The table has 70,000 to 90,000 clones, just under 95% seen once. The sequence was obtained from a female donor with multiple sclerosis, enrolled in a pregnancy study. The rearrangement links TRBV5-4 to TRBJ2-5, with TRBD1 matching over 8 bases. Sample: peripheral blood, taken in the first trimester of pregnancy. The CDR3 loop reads CASSDQGAGETQYF. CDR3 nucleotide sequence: TGTGCCAGCAGCGATCAGGGGGCGGGTGAGACCCAGTACTTC.